One sample yielded the 14 T cell receptor beta chains listed below, sequenced in a study of tumor-infiltrating lymphocytes in primary liver carcinoma. TCR beta cDNA was reverse-transcribed from about 500 ng of total RNA. The reaction used a constant-region primer and ProtoScript II reverse transcriptase. Three nested multiplex PCR rounds, a slightly modified ARM-PCR method, built the TCR beta libraries. TRBV1-TRBV30 forward primers paired with a C-beta reverse primer drove the first two PCR rounds, 10 cycles each. TCRdb ran MiXCR on the multiplex PCR reads and lists one entry per CDR3 protein. The sample has around 170,000 distinct CDR3 sequences; about 60% are singletons. Germline DNA was extracted alongside blood RNA, which was obtained from unsorted whole blood. Sequencing was performed on peripheral blood. These receptors were collected from a man in his forties with primary liver carcinoma and hepatitis B virus infection.

The V call is TRBV12-3 or TRBV12-4, the J call TRBJ2-3; 7 bases map to TRBD2. This CDR3 spans 16 amino acids. The trim removed 4 bases at V and 1 base at J, leaving 8 bases unmatched. CDR3 in DNA: TGTGCCAGCAGTTCAGACCCGGGAGGTGGCACAGATACGCAGTATTTT. Translating it yields CASSSDPGGGTDTQYF.

The chain joins TRBV5-1 to TRBJ2-1; TRBD2 aligns across 13 bases. Germline-derived CDR1 and CDR2 are SGHRS and YFSETQ. This CDR3 has 16 residues. Germline trimming cut 4 bases from V and 6 bases from J; bases unmatched to any gene: 7. The CDR3 loop reads CASSTGTSGMINEQFF. CDR3 DNA sequence: TGCGCCAGCAGCACCGGGACTAGCGGGATGATCAATGAGCAGTTCTTC.

The chain uses TRBV14 and TRBJ2-7, with a weak D call TRBD1 (5 bases). The CDR3 covers 16 residues. Looked up from germline, CDR1 is SGHDN and CDR2 is FVKESK. Trimming removed 1 base at V and 1 base at J, with 14 bases between. The DNA of the CDR3 is TGTGCCAGCAGCCAAGGATACAGGATAGGGTCCTACGAGCAGTACTTC. It encodes CASSQGYRIGSYEQYF.

The chain recombines TRBV6-6 with TRBJ1-2, with D tentatively TRBD1 (6 bases). CDR3 length: 15 amino acids. V lost 11 bases and J 0 bases, leaving 19 bases between the germline ends. CDR1 is MNHNY, CDR2 SVGAGI, per germline (reference sequence). CDR3 sequence: CAGSGGWSSNYGYTF. The CDR3 region has the DNA TGTGCCGGAAGCGGGGGCTGGTCGTCTAACTATGGCTACACCTTC.

Remarks on this clonotype: A read error is possible here, since a much larger clone lies one base away. V and J are TRBV11-3 and TRBJ2-2; 10 nucleotides agree with TRBD1. This CDR3 region has 16 residues. CDR1 is SGHNT and CDR2 is YENEEA in the germline V gene. CDR3 sequence reads: CSSSLRDRGLTGELFF. CDR3 nucleotide sequence: TGTTCCAGCAGCTTACGGGACAGGGGTTTGACCGGGGAGCTGTTTTTT.

The V gene is TRBV29-1, the J gene TRBJ2-7; D uncertain. The CDR3 is made up of 13 amino acids. V lost 1 base, J lost 2 bases, and 9 bases lay in between. The V gene's germline CDR1 is SQVTM and CDR2 ANQGSEA. CDR3 amino acids: CSVEGADTYEQYF. The CDR3 nucleotides are TGCAGCGTTGAAGGGGCAGATACCTACGAGCAGTACTTC.

V usage is TRBV12-3 or TRBV12-4 and J usage is TRBJ2-7; D may be TRBD2 (5 bases). V dropped 5 bases and J dropped 5 bases, with 13 bases sitting between them. CDR3 length equals 13 residues. The CDR3 region has the DNA TGTGCCAGCAGTCTCGGGATAAGGGACGAGCAGTACTTC. Protein: CASSLGIRDEQYF.

The CDR3: CASSFRTSGSNEQFF. DNA for the CDR3: TGTGCCAGCAGTTTCCGGACTAGCGGGAGTAATGAGCAGTTCTTC. The rearrangement uses TRBV6-1 and TRBJ2-1; 13 bases align to TRBD2. The CDR3 consists of 15 residues. CDR1 is MNHNS, CDR2 SASEGT, per germline. Trimming removed 5 bases from V and 7 bases from J; junction bases left unmatched: 5.

This clonotype was counted once. A junction end diverges from the germline sequence, so it may reflect a read error. This chain uses TRBV12-3 or TRBV12-4 with TRBJ2-7, with D perhaps matching TRBD2 (6 bases). The CDR3 spans 14 residues. For the CDR3, the DNA is TGTACCAGCAGTTTAGCGGACACCCTTTACGAGCAGTACTTC. This codes for CTSSLADTLYEQYF.

As concerns this clonotype: A much larger clone differs by one base, so this may be a read error. The chain recombines TRBV11-2 with TRBJ2-7, with 10 positions matching TRBD1. The CDR3 sequence is 13 residues long. Germline V CDR1 and CDR2: SGHAT, FQNNGV. The CDR3 protein is CVSSMGQGREQYF. For the CDR3, the DNA is TGTGTCAGCAGCATGGGACAGGGGAGGGAGCAGTACTTC.

In regard to this clonotype: No conserved phenylalanine or tryptophan ends this CDR3, so it is likely a read error. The limits of the CDR3 on the DNA are not certain, so only TCRdb's listed CDR3 is given. V usage is TRBV11-2 and J usage is TRBJ2-7; the DNA was not compared with TRBD2, the D call given in the table. The V gene's germline CDR1 is SGHAT and CDR2 FQNNGV. The CDR3 region is 15 residues in length, termini included. The CDR3 protein is CASSSVLDNGRAVYI.

Ten or more counts support this clonotype. The V call is TRBV28, the J call TRBJ2-7; TRBD2 agrees at 7 bases. J was trimmed by 5 bases and V by 2 bases; bases with no gene match: 3. The CDR3 runs to 13 residues. Germline-derived CDR1 and CDR2 are MDHEN and SYDVKM. The CDR3 reads CASSLEGRDEQYF. As DNA, the CDR3 is TGTGCCAGCAGTTTAGAGGGGAGGGACGAGCAGTACTTC.

The rearrangement uses TRBV11-2 and TRBJ2-4; TRBD1 might be the D (6 bases). V lost 9 bases and J 10 bases, leaving 25 bases between the germline ends. Germline loops: CDR1 SGHAT, CDR2 FQNNGV. CDR3 length: 15 amino acids. CDR3 DNA: TGTGCCAGAAGCAGTCTTGACAGGATGGGTTATATTCAGTACTTC. It yields the protein CARSSLDRMGYIQYF.

This chain connects TRBV7-8 to TRBJ2-1; maybe TRBD1 (6 bases). This CDR3 has 12 amino acids. Germline lookup yields CDR1 SGHVS and CDR2 FQNEAQ. The V end lost 7 bases, the J end lost 6 bases, and 10 bases lay between the germline ends. The CDR3 is CASTRGGNEQFF. In DNA, the CDR3 is TGTGCCAGCACCCGAGGGGGCAATGAGCAGTTCTTC.